The clone carrying this TCR beta chain was seen just once. Germline V gives CDR1 LNHDA, CDR2 SQIVND (reference sequence). Trimming took off 5 bases at V and 2 bases at J, with 13 bases between the two ends. The CDR3 is made up of 14 amino acids. These data are taken from a study of cytomegalovirus exposure and HLA in healthy donors. Both 60 Vbeta primers and 13 Jbeta primers went into the PCR. Method: immunoSEQ multiplex PCR; TCRdb's copy keeps in-frame clones and lacks some. The data show 150,000 to 200,000 clones, approximately 80% seen once. Sequenced material: PBMCs. This clonotype was obtained from a woman in her thirties in good health and CMV-seronegative. The rearrangement joins TRBV19 to TRBJ2-7; TRBD1 is a possible D gene (6 bases). The CDR3 loop reads CASSSSRGPYEQYF. CDR3 nucleotide sequence: TGTGCCAGTAGTTCGTCCAGGGGACCCTACGAGCAGTACTTC.